The next 3 T cell receptor beta chains were all read from a single sample in a study of regulatory T cells in long-lasting Graves disease. Arm-PCR of CDR3 regions and iRepertoire HTBI primers were used to build TCR beta libraries. TCRdb independently ran MiXCR on the multiplex PCR reads; one entry per CDR3 protein. Among about 310,000 distinct CDR3 sequences listed, approximately 20% were seen once. The time point is: persistent/refractory GD, antithyroid drugs over 5 years with positive TRAb. After RNA was extracted from PBMCs, the TCR library was made from it. The sequencing here drew on peripheral blood mononuclear cells (PBMCs), taken when the disease was refractory, from a patient treated with antithyroid drugs. Every receptor here comes from a female donor with Graves disease.

This clonotype came up a few times. The gene calls are TRBV11-2 and TRBJ2-3; 7 positions match TRBD2. There are 18 residues in the CDR3. V lost 3 bases, J lost 2 bases, and 14 bases stayed unmatched. From germline, CDR1 is SGHAT and CDR2 FQNNGV. The CDR3 DNA follows: TGTGCCAGCAGCTTTGTGAAGAGGCTAGCGGCTACCACAGATACGCAGTATTTT. As protein: CASSFVKRLAATTDTQYF. Drawing the rest from reference TRBV11-2 and TRBJ2-3, the complete variable domain is EAGVAQSPRYKIIEKRQSVAFWCNPISGHATLYWYQQILGQGPKLLIQFQNNGVVDDSQLPKDRFSAERLKGVDSTLKIQPAKLEDSAVYLCASSFVKRLAATTDTQYFGPGTRLTVL.

This clonotype was detected only a few times. The chain couples TRBV7-9 to TRBJ1-6; a weak D match, TRBD1 (5 bases). Trimming took off 1 base at V and 7 bases at J, with 14 bases between the two ends. This CDR3 spans 16 amino acids. Germline V gene lookup returns CDR1 SEHNR and CDR2 FQNEAQ (reference sequence). The CDR3 bases are TGTGCCAGCAGCTTAGGCGCAGGGACTGGGAATTCACCCCTCCACTTT. It codes for CASSLGAGTGNSPLHF. The entire variable domain, with the rest obtained from reference TRBV7-9 and TRBJ1-6, is as follows: DTGVSQNPRHKITKRGQNVTFRCDPISEHNRLYWYRQTLGQGPEFLTYFQNEAQLEKSRLLSDRFSAERPKGSFSTLEIQRTEQGDSAMYLCASSLGAGTGNSPLHFGNGTRLTVT.

This clonotype was found many times. This chain connects TRBV5-6 to TRBJ2-7; 7 bases fit TRBD1. After removal of 4 bases from V and 7 bases from J, the junction contained 8 bases not matched to a gene. The CDR3 runs to 13 residues. The germline V gene encodes CDR1 SGHDT and CDR2 YYEEEE. CDR3 sequence reads: CASSPSGTEEQYF. The CDR3, as DNA: TGTGCCAGCAGCCCCTCAGGGACAGAAGAGCAGTACTTC.